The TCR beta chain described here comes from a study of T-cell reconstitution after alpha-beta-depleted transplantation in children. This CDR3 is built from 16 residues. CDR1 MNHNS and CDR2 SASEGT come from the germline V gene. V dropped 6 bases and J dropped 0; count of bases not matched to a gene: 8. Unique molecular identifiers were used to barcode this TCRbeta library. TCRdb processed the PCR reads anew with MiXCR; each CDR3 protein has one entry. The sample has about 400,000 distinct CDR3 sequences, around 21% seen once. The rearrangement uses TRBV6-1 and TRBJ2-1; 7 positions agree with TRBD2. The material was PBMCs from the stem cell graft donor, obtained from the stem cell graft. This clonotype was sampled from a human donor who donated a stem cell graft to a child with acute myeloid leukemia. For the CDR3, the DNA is TGTGCCAGCAGGACCGCTAAGCGGGACTCCTACAATGAGCAGTTCTTC. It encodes CASRTAKRDSYNEQFF.